These 6 T cell receptor beta chains share one sample of origin, sequenced in a study of blood T cell repertoires in COVID-19. The data were produced by immunoSEQ multiplex PCR, yet TCRdb's version contains in-frame clones alone and is incomplete. The sample yields about 250,000 clones, 70% to 90% seen once. The sequencing sample was made of peripheral blood. Every receptor here comes from a man between 18 and 29 years old with active or convalescent COVID-19.

The chain couples TRBV7-9 to TRBJ2-1; 8 bases align to TRBD2. J lost 8 bases, V lost 6 bases, and 6 bases had no gene match. CDR3 length: 13 residues. From germline, CDR1 is SEHNR and CDR2 FQNEAQ (reference sequence). The CDR3 is CASSFSGVDEQFF. The CDR3 bases are TGTGCCAGCAGTTTTAGCGGGGTCGATGAGCAGTTCTTC.

The chain employs TRBV5-8 and TRBJ2-3; the match to TRBD2 covers 11 bases. This CDR3 has 15 amino acids. The ends lost 4 bases at V and 5 bases at J; junction bases unmatched: 6. In germline, CDR1 is SGHTS, CDR2 YDEGEE. CDR3 residues: CASSPQGTSGDTQYF. The CDR3 DNA sequence: TGTGCCAGCAGCCCCCAAGGGACTAGCGGAGATACGCAGTATTTT.

The gene calls are TRBV10-3 and TRBJ2-5, with a possible D match to TRBD2 (6 bases). This CDR3 has 13 amino acids. With 9 bases removed from V and 2 bases from J, the gap between germline ends came to 13 bases. Germline loops: CDR1 ENHRY, CDR2 SYGVKD. This CDR3 reads CAIVRDLQETQYF. CDR3 coding DNA: TGTGCCATTGTCCGGGACTTGCAAGAGACCCAGTACTTC.

The rearrangement links TRBV5-1 to TRBJ2-7; 9 nucleotides line up with TRBD1. This CDR3 region has 16 residues. The germline V gene has CDR1 SGHRS and CDR2 YFSETQ. V trimming: 3 bases; J trimming: 5 bases; junction bases outside the gene matches: 12. The CDR3 region is CASSWTTGTGRDEQYF. Here the CDR3 DNA reads TGCGCCAGCAGCTGGACCACCGGGACAGGGCGCGACGAGCAGTACTTC.

The rearrangement uses TRBV6-2 or TRBV6-3 and TRBJ1-2; D remains unclear. V was cut by 5 bases and J by 8 bases, with 21 bases left in between. CDR1 MNHEY and CDR2 SVGEGT come from the germline V gene. The CDR3 spans 15 residues. In DNA, the CDR3 is TGTGCCAGCAGTCAGAGACTTAGAGAAACGAGGGGCTACACCTTC. Translated: CASSQRLRETRGYTF.

The chain is built from TRBV19 and TRBJ1-1, with 7 bases identical to TRBD1. This CDR3 contains 15 residues. Germline CDR1 LNHDA, CDR2 SQIVND (reference sequence). The V segment lost 6 bases and the J segment 1 base; nucleotides outside the gene matches: 8. The CDR3 DNA reads as TGTGCCAGTAGAGAAGGGGGCAGAGGGAACACTGAAGCTTTCTTT. Translating it yields CASREGGRGNTEAFF.